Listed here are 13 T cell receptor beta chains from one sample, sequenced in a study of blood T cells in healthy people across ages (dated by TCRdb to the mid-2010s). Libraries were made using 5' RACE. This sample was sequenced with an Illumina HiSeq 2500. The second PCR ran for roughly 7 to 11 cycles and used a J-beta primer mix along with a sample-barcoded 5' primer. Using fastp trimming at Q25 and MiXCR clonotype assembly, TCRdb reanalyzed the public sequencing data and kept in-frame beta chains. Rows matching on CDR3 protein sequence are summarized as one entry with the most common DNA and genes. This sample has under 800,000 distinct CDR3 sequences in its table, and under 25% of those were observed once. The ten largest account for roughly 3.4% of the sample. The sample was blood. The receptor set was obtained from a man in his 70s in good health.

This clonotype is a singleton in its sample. CDR3 nucleotides: TGTGCCAGCAGTTCACCGGGACAGGGGATCGGGGGCTACACCTTC. Translating gives CASSSPGQGIGGYTF. The chain couples TRBV28 to TRBJ1-2; 10 positions match TRBD1. CDR3 size: 15 residues. In germline, CDR1 is MDHEN, CDR2 SYDVKM. V was clipped by 4 bases and J by 8 bases; unmatched bases: 10.

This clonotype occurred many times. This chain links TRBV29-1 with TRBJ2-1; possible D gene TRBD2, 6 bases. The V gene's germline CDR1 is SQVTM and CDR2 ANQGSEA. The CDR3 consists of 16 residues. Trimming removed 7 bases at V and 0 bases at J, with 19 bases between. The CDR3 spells CSAEATRMSSYNEQFF. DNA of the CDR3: TGCAGCGCAGAGGCGACTAGGATGAGCTCCTACAATGAGCAGTTCTTC.

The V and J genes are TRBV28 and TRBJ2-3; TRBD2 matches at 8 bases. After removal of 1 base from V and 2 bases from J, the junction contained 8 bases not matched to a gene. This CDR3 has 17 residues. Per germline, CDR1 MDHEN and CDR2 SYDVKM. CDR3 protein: CASSLFRAGGHTDTQYF. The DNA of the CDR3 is TGTGCCAGCAGTTTATTTCGGGCGGGAGGCCACACAGATACGCAGTATTTT.

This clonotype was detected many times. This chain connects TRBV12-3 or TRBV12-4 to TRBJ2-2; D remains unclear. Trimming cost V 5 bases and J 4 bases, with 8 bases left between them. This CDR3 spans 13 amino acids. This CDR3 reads CASSPAFTGELFF. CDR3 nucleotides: TGTGCCAGCAGTCCGGCCTTCACCGGGGAGCTGTTTTTT.

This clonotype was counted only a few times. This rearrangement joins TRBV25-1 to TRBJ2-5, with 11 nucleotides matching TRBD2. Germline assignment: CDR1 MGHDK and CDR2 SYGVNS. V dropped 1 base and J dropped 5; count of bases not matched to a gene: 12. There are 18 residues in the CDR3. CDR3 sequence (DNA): TGTGCCAGCAGTGAATGGGGTAGCGGGAGGGCTGTGAGGGAGACCCAGTACTTC. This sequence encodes CASSEWGSGRAVRETQYF.

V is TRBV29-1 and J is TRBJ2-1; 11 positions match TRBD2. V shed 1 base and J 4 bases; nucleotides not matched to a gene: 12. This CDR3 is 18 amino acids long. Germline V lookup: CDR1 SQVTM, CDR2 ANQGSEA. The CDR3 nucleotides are TGCAGCGTTGAAGGGATCGTCGGCGGGACTAGCGGTTACAATGAGCAGTTCTTC. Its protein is CSVEGIVGGTSGYNEQFF.

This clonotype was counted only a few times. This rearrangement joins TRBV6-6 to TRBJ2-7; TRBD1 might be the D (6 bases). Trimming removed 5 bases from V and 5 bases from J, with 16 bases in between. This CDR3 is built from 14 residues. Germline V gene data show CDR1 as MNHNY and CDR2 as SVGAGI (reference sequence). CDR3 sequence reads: CASSAQQGAHEQYF. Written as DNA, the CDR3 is TGTGCCAGCAGTGCCCAACAGGGCGCCCACGAGCAGTACTTC.

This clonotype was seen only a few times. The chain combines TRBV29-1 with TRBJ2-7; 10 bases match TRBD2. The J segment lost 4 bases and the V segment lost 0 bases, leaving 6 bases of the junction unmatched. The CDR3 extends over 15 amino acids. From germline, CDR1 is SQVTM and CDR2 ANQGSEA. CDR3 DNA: TGCAGCGTTGAAGATGGCACTAGCGGGATTTACGAGCAGTACTTC. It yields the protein CSVEDGTSGIYEQYF.

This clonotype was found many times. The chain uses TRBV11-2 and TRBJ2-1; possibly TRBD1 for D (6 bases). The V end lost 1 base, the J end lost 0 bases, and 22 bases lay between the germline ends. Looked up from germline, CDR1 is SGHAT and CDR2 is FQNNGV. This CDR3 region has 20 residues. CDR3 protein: CASSLVGRGFMSNSYNEQFF. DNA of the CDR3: TGTGCCAGCAGCTTAGTAGGCAGGGGATTTATGTCGAACTCCTACAATGAGCAGTTCTTC.

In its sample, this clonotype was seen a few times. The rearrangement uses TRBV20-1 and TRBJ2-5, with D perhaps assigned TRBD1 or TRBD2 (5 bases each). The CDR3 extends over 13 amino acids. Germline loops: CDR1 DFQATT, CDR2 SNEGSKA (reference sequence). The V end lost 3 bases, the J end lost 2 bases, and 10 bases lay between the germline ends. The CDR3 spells CSASGDPQETQYF. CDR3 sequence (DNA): TGCAGTGCTAGCGGGGACCCTCAAGAGACCCAGTACTTC.

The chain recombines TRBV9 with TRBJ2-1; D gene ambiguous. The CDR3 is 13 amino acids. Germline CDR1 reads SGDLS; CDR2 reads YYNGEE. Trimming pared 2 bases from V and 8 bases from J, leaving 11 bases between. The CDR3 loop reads CASSVAGDDEQFF. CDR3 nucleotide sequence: TGTGCCAGCAGCGTGGCTGGGGATGATGAGCAGTTCTTC.

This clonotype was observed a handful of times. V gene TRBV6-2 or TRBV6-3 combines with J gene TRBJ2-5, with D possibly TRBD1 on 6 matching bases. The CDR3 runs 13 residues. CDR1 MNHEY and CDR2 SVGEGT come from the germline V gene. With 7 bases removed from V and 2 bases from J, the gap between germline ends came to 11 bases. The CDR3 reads CASKQTGQETQYF. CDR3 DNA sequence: TGTGCCAGCAAACAGACAGGTCAAGAGACCCAGTACTTC.

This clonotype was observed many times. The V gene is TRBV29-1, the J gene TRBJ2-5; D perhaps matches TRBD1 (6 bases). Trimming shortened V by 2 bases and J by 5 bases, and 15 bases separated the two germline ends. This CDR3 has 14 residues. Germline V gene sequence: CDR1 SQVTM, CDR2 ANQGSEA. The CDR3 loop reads CSVEPDRLRETQYF. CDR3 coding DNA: TGCAGCGTTGAACCCGACAGGCTAAGGGAGACCCAGTACTTC.